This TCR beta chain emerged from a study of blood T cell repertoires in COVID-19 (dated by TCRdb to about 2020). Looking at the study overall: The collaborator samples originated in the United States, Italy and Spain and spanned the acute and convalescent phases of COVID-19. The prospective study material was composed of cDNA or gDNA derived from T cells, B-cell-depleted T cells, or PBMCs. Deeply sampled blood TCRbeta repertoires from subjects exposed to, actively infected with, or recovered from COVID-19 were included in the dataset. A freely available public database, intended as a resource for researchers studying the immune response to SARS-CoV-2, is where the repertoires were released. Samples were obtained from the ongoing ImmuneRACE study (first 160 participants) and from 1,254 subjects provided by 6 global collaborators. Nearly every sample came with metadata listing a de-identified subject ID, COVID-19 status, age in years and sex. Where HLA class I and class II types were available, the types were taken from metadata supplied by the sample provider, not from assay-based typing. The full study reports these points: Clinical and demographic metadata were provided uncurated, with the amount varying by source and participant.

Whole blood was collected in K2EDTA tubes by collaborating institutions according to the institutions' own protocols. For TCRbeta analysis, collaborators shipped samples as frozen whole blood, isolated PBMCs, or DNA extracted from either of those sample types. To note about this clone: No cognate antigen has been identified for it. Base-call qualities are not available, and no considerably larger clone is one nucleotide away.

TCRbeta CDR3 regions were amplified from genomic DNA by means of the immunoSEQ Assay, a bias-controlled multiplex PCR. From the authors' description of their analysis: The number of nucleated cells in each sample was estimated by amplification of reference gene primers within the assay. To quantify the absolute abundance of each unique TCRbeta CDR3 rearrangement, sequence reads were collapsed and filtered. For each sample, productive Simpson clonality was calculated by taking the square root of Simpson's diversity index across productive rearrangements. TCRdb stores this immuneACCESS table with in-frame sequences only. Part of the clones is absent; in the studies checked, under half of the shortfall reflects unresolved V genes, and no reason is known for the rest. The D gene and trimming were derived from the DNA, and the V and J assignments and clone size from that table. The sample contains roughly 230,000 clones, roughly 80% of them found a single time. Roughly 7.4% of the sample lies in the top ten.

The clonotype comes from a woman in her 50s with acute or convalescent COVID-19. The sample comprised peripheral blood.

This receptor carries the CDR3 CASSSAAGELFF. DNA sequence: TGTGCCAGCAGTTCGGCGGCCGGGGAGCTGTTTTTT. Rearrangement joined TRBV6-2 or TRBV6-3 to TRBJ2-2; the D gene is unclear. V is pared back by 4 bases and J by 6 bases, with 6 bases lying between the germline termini. Based on the germline V gene, the CDR1 and CDR2 sequences are MNHEY and SVGEGT. The CDR3 has 12 amino acids, counting the end cysteine and phenylalanine. The read is trimmed to its CDR3 DNA, 36 bases read in frame from base 1.